This T cell receptor (beta chain) derives from a study of T cell repertoires in cytomegalovirus infection. Study-wide context: CMV epitopes that were recently identified and HLA-C-restricted were used alongside well-studied HLA-B-restricted ones. Indications came from public TCR beta signatures; they pointed to CMV infection and to a matching HLA type.

TCRdb reanalysed the reads using MiXCR and keeps one entry per CDR3 protein. The sample shows approximately 990,000 distinct CDR3 sequences, 25% to 40% of them seen only once. Study outcomes and limitations: Summed public TCR beta family frequency identified CMV carriers bearing the relevant HLA. In two of eight donors, the top clonotype was HLA-C-restricted CMV-specific.

With regard to this clonotype: The antigen is not known.

Trimming pared 4 bases from V and 2 bases from J, leaving 13 bases between. There are 15 residues in the CDR3. CDR1 and CDR2 (germline): MGHRA, YSYEKL. The V call is TRBV4-1, the J call TRBJ2-3, with a weak D call TRBD1 (5 bases). The specimen was cultured CD8+ T cells from PBMCs, collected from culture after CMV antigen stimulation. The clonotype comes from a human donor in good health (CMV status not recorded). Some clones in this sample may be carry-over from other donors' samples. In nucleotides, the CDR3 is TGCGCCAGCAGCCTCGAAACAGGCTACACAGATACGCAGTATTTT. As protein: CASSLETGYTDTQYF.